This T cell receptor (beta chain) was obtained from a study of shared clonotypes between healthy human individuals. Study-level results: Even with large depth, rarefaction showed that sorted-subset sequencing was incomplete. It was the non-shared clonotypes that had lower generation probabilities than clonotypes shared by all four donors.

It was at deep level that the assay was run. Method: immunoSEQ multiplex PCR; TCRdb's copy keeps in-frame clones and lacks some. Of more than 2 million clones detected, 85% to 95% appear once; the ten largest clones hold more than 0.1%. Each donor was a Caucasian adult residing in Nashville, Tennessee. Looked up from germline, CDR1 is LGHNA and CDR2 is YNFKEQ. The CDR3 length is 17 residues. V was clipped by 1 base and J by 1 base, with 13 bases between them. As concerns this clone: Antigen: not known.

This TCR derives from a man younger than 30 in good health. Sample: naive CD4+ T cells sorted from blood. Subset indicated: CD45RA+ positively selected. The J gene is TRBJ1-4, the V gene TRBV4-2, with D perhaps TRBD1 (5 bases). In nucleotides, the CDR3 is TGTGCCAGCAGCCAAGGGGGCAGGGAGGGAACTAATGAAAAACTGTTTTTT. Protein product: CASSQGGREGTNEKLFF.